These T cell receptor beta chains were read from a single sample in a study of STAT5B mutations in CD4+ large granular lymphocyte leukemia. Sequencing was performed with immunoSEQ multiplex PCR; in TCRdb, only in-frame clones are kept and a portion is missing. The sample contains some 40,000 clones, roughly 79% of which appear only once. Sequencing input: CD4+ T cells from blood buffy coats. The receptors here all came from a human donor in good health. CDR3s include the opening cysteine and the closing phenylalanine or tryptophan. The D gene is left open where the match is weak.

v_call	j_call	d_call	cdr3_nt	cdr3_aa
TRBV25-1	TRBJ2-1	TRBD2	TGTGCCAGCAGTGAACTCTCTAGCGGCGCCTACAATGAGCAGTTCTTC	CASSELSSGAYNEQFF
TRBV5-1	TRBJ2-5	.	TGCGCCAGCAGCTTGGCCGGGTTAGGGGAGCGGCAAGAGACCCAGTACTTC	CASSLAGLGERQETQYF
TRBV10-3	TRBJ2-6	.	TGTGCCATCAGTGAGAGGCAGTTTAGCTCTGGGGCCAACGTCCTGACTTTC	CAISERQFSSGANVLTF
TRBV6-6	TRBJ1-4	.	TGTGCCAGCAGCGCGGACAGACGTAATGAAAAACTGTTTTTT	CASSADRRNEKLFF
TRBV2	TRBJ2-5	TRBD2	TGTGCCAGCAGTGAGTCGCGGGGGGGGACCCAGTACTTC	CASSESRGGTQYF
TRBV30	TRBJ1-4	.	TGTGCCTGGAGCCTCACGGGGGGGAATGAAAAACTGTTTTTT	CAWSLTGGNEKLFF
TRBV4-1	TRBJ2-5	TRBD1	TGCGCCAGCAGCCAAGTTAGACAGGGGGCTCAAGAGACCCAGTACTTC	CASSQVRQGAQETQYF
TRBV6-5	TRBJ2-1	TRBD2	TGTGCCAGCAGTTACTCGAGGGCGGGGGGGCAAAATGAGCAGTTCTTC	CASSYSRAGGQNEQFF
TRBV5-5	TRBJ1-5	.	TGTGCCAGCAGCTTGAGCAGCAATCAGCCCCAGCATTTT	CASSLSSNQPQHF
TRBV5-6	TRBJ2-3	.	TGTGCCAGCAGCTTGGTACAGCAATCCACAGATACGCAGTATTTT	CASSLVQQSTDTQYF
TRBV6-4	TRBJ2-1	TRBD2	TGTGCCAGCGTCTATAGCGGGGGGGCCGGGTATGAGCAGTTCTTC	CASVYSGGAGYEQFF
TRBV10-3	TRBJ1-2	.	TGTGCCATCAGTGCACAGGGTACTAGGAGCTATGGCTACACCTTC	CAISAQGTRSYGYTF
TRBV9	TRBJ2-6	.	TGTGCCAGCAGATACGGGGGACAGCCCTCCTCTGGGGCCAACGTCCTGACTTTC	CASRYGGQPSSGANVLTF